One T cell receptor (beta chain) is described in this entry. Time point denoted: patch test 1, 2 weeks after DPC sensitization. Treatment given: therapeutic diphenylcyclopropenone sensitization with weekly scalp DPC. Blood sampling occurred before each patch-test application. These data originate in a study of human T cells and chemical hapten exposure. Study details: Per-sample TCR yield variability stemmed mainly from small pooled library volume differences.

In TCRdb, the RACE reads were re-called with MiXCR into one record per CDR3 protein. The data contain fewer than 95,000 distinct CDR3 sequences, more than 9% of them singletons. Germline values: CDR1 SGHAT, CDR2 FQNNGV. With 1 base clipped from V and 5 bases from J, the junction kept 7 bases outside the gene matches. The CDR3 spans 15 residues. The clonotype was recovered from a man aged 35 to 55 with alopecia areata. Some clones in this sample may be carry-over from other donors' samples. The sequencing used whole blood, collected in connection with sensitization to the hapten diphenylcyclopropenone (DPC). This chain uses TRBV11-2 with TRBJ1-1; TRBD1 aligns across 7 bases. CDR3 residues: CASSLVPRGGTEAFF. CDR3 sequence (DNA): TGTGCCAGCAGCTTAGTCCCCAGGGGGGGAACTGAAGCTTTCTTT.